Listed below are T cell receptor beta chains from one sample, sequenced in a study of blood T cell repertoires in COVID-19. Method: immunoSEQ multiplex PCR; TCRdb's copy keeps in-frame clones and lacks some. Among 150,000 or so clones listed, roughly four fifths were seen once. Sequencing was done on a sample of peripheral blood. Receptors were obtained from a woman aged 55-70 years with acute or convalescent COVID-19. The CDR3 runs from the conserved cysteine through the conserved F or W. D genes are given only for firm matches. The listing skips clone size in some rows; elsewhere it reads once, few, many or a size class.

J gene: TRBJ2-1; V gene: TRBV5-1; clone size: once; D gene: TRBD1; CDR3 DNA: TGCGCCAGCAGCTCTTTACGGGACAGGGGGAGCAATGAGCAGTTCTTC; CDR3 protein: CASSSLRDRGSNEQFF
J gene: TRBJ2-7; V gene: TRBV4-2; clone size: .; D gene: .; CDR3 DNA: TGTGCCAGCAGCCAAGAAGCCCACAGCTCCTACGAGCAGTACTTC; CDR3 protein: CASSQEAHSSYEQYF
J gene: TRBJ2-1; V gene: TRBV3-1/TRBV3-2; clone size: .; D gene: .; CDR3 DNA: TGTGCCAGCAGCCAAGAGGGAGGTGGCCCCCCCAATGAGCAGTTCTTC; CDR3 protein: CASSQEGGGPPNEQFF
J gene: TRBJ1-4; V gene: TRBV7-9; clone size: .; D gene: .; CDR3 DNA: TGTGCCAGCGGAGGAGTTCGTGAAAAACTGTTTTTT; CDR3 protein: CASGGVREKLFF
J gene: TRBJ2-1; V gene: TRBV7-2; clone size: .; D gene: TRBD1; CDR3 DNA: TGTGCCAGCAGCCTCCTACAGGGGGTTATCGGGAATGAGCAGTTCTTC; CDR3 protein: CASSLLQGVIGNEQFF
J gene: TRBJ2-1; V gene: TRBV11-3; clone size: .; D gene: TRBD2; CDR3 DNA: TGTGCCAGCAGCTTGTCCCCTTTACTAGCGGGAGAGGGCAATGAGCAGTTCTTC; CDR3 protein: CASSLSPLLAGEGNEQFF
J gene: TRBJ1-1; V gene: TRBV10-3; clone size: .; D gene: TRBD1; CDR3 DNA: TGTGCCATCAGTGCGGGACAGGGGGCCACTGAAGCTTTCTTT; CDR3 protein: CAISAGQGATEAFF
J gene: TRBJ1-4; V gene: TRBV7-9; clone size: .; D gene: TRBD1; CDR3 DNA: TGTGCCAGCAGCCCCGGGACAGAAAATGAAAAACTGTTTTTT; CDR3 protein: CASSPGTENEKLFF
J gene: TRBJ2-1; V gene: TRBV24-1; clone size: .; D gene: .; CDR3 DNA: TGTGCCACCAGTGATTTGAGTGCAGATAGGGGATACAATGAGCAGTTCTTC; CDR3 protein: CATSDLSADRGYNEQFF
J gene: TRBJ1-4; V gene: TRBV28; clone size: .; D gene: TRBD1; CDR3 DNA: TGTGCCAGCAGTTTGGAGGGGGACAGGGTCGCAAAACTGTTTTTT; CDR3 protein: CASSLEGDRVAKLFF
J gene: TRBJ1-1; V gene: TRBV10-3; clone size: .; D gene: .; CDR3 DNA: TGTGCCATCAGTGGAGCTGGGGGCCGAAACACTGAAGCTTTCTTT; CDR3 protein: CAISGAGGRNTEAFF
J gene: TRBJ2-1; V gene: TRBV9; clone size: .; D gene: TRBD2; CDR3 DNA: TGTGCCAGCAGCGTAGGCGGGAGGGCCAACAATGAGCAGTTCTTC; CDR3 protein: CASSVGGRANNEQFF
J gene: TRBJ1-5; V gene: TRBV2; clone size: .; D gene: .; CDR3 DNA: TGTGCCAGCAGGTCCAGCAGGGTTGGCAATCAGCCCCAGCATTTT; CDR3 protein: CASRSSRVGNQPQHF
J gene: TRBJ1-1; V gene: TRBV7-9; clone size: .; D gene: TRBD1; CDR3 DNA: TGTGCCAGCGGCCCGATATCTACAGGGGTGAACACTGAAGCTTTCTTT; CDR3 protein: CASGPISTGVNTEAFF
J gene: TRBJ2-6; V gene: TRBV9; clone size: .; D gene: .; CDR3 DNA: TGTGCCAGCAGCTTCCGCGCAGGCCTCGTCGGTCCTGGGGCCAACGTCCTGACTTTC; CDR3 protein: CASSFRAGLVGPGANVLTF
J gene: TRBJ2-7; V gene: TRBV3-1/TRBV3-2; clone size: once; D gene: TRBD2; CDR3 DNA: TGTGCCAGCAGCCAAGTTTATCTAGCGGGTTACGAGCAGTACTTC; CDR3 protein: CASSQVYLAGYEQYF
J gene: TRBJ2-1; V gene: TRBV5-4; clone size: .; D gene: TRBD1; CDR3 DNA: TGTGCCAGCAGCTTGACAGGGGGCAATGAGCAGTTCTTC; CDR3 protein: CASSLTGGNEQFF
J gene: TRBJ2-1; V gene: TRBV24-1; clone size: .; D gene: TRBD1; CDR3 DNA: TGTGCCACCAGTGAAACTCCAGGGGGCTCCTACAATGAGCAGTTCTTC; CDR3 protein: CATSETPGGSYNEQFF
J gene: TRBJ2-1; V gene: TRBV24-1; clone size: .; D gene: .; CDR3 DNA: TGTGCCACCAGTGATTTGCGGGAAAATGAGCAGTTCTTC; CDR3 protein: CATSDLRENEQFF
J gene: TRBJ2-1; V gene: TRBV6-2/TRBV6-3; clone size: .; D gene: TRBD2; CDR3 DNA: TGTGCCAGCAGTCTGACTAGCGGGAGGTTGGATGAGCAGTTCTTC; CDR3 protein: CASSLTSGRLDEQFF
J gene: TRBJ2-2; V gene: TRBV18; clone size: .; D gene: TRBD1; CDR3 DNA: TGTGCCAGCTCAGTCACTGGCGACAGGGTCCGGAACACCGGGGAGCTGTTTTTT; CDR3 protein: CASSVTGDRVRNTGELFF
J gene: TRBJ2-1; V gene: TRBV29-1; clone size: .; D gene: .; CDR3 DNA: TGCAGCGTTGAAGATCGGGTCATAAGCCTTGAGCAGTTCTTC; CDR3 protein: CSVEDRVISLEQFF
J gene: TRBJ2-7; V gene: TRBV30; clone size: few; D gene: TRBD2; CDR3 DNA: TGTGCCTGGAGTCATGGGAGGGGTAACGAGCAGTACTTC; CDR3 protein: CAWSHGRGNEQYF
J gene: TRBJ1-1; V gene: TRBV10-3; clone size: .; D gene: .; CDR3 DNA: TGTGCCATCAACCCACACGAGGGTACTGAAGCTTTCTTT; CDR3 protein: CAINPHEGTEAFF
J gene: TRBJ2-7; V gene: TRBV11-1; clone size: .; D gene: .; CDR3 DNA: TGTGCCAGCAGCCGTACAGGGAACGAGCAGTACTTC; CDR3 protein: CASSRTGNEQYF
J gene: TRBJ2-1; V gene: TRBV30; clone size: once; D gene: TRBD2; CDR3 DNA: TGTGCCTGGAGTGTACGGGAGGGCCAGTCTCCCTACAATGAGCAGTTCTTC; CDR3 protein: CAWSVREGQSPYNEQFF
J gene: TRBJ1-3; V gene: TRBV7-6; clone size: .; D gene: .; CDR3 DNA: TGTGCCAGCAGCTTAGGGGCCCAGCAGGGGTCTGGAAACACCATATATTTT; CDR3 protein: CASSLGAQQGSGNTIYF
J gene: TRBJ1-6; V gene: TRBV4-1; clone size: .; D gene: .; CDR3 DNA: TGCGCCAGCAGCCAGGGGGGACTGATTAGTCGGTCACCCCTCCACTTT; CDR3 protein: CASSQGGLISRSPLHF
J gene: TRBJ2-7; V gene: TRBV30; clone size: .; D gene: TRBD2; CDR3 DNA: TGTGCCTGGAGGCCCCGCGGGAGCTACGAGCAGTACTTC; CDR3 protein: CAWRPRGSYEQYF
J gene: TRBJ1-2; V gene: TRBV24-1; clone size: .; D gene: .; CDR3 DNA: TGTGCCACCGAGGGAAGCGAGGGCTACACCTTC; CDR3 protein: CATEGSEGYTF
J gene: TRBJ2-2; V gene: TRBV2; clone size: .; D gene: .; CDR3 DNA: TGTGCCAGCGGAAGGACTATTCTCGGGGAGCTGTTTTTT; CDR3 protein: CASGRTILGELFF
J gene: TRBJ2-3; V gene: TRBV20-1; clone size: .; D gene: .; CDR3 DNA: TGCAGTGCTTCAGAGGTGGAGGCGCAGTATTTT; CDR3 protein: CSASEVEAQYF
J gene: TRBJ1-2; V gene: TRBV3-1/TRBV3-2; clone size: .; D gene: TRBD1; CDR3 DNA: TGTGCCAGCAGCGACAGGGCAGTTCTTGTCTATGGCTACACCTTC; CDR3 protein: CASSDRAVLVYGYTF
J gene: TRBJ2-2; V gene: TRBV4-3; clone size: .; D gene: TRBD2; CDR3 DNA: TGCGCCAGCAGCCAAGAGCGACTAGCCCTCACCGGGGAGCTGTTTTTT; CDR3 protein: CASSQERLALTGELFF
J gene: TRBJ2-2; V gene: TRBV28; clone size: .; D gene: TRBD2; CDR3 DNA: TGTGCCAGCAGGCCACCGGGACTAGCTGCCGGGGAGCTGTTTTTT; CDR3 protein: CASRPPGLAAGELFF
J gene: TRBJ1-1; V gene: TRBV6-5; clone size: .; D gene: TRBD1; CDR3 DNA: TGTGCCAGCGCCCTCAGGGGGGATATGAACACTGAAGCTTTCTTT; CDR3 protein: CASALRGDMNTEAFF
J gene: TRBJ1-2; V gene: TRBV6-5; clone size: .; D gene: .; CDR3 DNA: TGTGCCAGCAGCGACAGGATGGGAGAGGGCTACACCTTC; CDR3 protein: CASSDRMGEGYTF
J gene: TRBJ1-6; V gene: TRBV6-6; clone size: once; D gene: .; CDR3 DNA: TGTGCCAGCAGGGAACCGGGAGGCAATTCACCCCTCCACTTT; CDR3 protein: CASREPGGNSPLHF
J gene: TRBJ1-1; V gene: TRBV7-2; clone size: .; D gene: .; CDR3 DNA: TGTGCCAGCAGCCTTTTAATGGCCACTGAAGCTTTCTTT; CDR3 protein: CASSLLMATEAFF
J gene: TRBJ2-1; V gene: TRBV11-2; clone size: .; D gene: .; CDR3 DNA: TGTGCCAGCAGCCCCCCCTGGGAGAGGCATGAGCAGTTCTTC; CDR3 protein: CASSPPWERHEQFF
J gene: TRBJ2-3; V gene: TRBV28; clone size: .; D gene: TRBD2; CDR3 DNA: TGTGCCAGCAGCGACCTCGGGGGGGGCGCGGAAGATACGCAGTATTTT; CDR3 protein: CASSDLGGGAEDTQYF
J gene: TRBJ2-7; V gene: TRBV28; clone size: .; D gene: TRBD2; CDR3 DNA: TGTGCCAGCAGCCGGACTAGCGGGTTGACCTACGAGCAGTACTTC; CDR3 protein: CASSRTSGLTYEQYF